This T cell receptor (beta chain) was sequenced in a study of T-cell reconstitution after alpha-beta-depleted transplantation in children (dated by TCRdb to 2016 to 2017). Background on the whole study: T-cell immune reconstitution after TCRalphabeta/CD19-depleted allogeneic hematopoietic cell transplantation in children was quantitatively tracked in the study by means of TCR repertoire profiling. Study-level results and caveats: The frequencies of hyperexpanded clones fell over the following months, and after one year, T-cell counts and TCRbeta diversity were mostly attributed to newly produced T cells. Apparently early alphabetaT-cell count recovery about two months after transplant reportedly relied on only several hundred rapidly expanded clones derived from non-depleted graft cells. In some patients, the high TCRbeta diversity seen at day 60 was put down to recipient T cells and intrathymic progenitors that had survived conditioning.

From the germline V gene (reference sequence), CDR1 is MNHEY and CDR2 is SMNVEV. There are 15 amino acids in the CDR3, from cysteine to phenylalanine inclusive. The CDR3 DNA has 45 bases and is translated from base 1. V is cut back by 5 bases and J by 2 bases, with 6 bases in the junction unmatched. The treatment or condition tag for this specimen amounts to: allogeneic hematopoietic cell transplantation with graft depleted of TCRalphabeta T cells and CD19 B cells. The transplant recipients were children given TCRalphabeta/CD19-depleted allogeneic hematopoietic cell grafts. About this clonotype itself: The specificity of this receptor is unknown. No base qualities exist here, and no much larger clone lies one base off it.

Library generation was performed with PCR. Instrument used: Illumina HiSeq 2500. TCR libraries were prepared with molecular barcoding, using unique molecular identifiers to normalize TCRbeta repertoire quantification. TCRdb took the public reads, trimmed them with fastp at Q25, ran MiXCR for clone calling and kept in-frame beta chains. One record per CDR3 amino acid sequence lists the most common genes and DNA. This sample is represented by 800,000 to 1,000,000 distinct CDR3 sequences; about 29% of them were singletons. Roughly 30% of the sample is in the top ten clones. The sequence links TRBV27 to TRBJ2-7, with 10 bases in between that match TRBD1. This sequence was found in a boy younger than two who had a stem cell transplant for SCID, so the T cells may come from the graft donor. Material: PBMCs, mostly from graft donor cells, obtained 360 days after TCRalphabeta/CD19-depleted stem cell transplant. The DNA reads TGTGCCAGCAGTACCTCAGACAGGGGGCCCTACGAGCAGTACTTC. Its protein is CASSTSDRGPYEQYF.